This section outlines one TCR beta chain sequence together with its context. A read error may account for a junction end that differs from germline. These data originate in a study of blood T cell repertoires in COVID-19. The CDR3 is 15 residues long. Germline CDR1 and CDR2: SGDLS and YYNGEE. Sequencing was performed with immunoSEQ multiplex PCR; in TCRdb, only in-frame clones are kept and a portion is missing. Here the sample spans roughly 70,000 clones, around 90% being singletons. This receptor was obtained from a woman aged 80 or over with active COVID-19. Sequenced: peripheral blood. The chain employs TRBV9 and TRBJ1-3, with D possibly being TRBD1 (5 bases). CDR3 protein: CVSSSRDYSGNTIYF. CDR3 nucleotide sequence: TGTGTCAGCAGCAGCAGGGATTACTCTGGAAACACCATATATTTT.